The sequence of this T cell receptor beta chain was determined in a study of blood T cell repertoires in COVID-19. Study-level information: The study drew acute and convalescent COVID-19 samples from the United States, Italy and Spain. In each case, the material was cDNA or gDNA derived from T cells, B-cell-depleted T cells, or PBMCs.

The Seattle site enrolled patients during active infection and followed them longitudinally. This clone was recorded once. Assay: immunoSEQ multiplex PCR; the TCRdb copy retains only in-frame clones and omits some. The sample gives about 230,000 clones, 70% to 90% of which show up once; around 10% is in the top ten. This CDR3 has 15 residues. V lost 3 bases to trimming and J lost 4 bases, with 15 bases between them. The germline CDR1 and CDR2 sequences are KGHSH and LQKENI. The TCR comes from a man over 45 with COVID-19, enrolled during active disease. The gene calls are TRBV18 and TRBJ1-2; perhaps TRBD1 as D (6 bases). Sequencing was performed on peripheral blood. The CDR3 sequence: CASSPDTDSGYGYTF. CDR3 nucleotides: TGTGCCAGCTCACCGGACACGGACAGTGGCTATGGCTACACCTTC.